The 17 T cell receptor beta chains reported below all come from one sample, sequenced in a study of blood T cell repertoires in COVID-19. The repertoire was sequenced with immunoSEQ multiplex PCR; TCRdb's copy has only in-frame clones and lacks some. The table shows about 33,000 clones, with 88% occurring only once. The specimen was peripheral blood. These receptor sequences come from an elderly woman with active or convalescent COVID-19.

The CDR3 region is CASRYDWGADTQYF. CDR3 DNA sequence: TGCGCCAGCAGATACGATTGGGGGGCAGATACGCAGTATTTT. The genes are TRBV10-2 and TRBJ2-3, with D possibly being TRBD2 (6 bases). The CDR3 length is 14 residues. Germline CDR1 WSHSY, CDR2 SAAADI. V was cut by 6 bases and J by 4 bases, with 14 bases left in between.

The V call is TRBV15, the J call TRBJ2-1; TRBD2 matches at 7 bases. The CDR3 loop spans 15 amino acids. Per the germline V gene, CDR1 is LNHNV and CDR2 is YYDKDF (reference sequence). Germline trimming cut 0 bases from V and 9 bases from J; bases unmatched to any gene: 8. This CDR3 reads CATSRDATSRVEQFF. In DNA form, the CDR3 reads TGTGCCACCAGCAGAGATGCGACTAGCAGGGTTGAGCAGTTCTTC.

V usage is TRBV2 and J usage is TRBJ1-6, with TRBD1 matching over 7 bases. Germline V lookup: CDR1 SNHLY, CDR2 FYNNEI. The CDR3 sequence is 16 residues long. The V and J ends lost 0 bases and 10 bases, in that order; junction bases with no gene match: 9. The CDR3 sequence is CASSEAPTGRGSPLHF. CDR3 DNA sequence: TGTGCCAGCAGTGAAGCTCCGACAGGGAGAGGCTCACCCCTCCACTTT. Full variable domain (remainder filled in from reference TRBV2 and TRBJ1-6): EPEVTQTPSHQVTQMGQEVILRCVPISNHLYFYWYRQILGQKVEFLVSFYNNEISEKSEIFDDQFSVERPDGSNFTLKIRSTKLEDSAMYFCASSEAPTGRGSPLHFGNGTRLTVT.

This clone was observed a single time. The gene calls are TRBV2 and TRBJ1-2, with 7 bases matching TRBD1. This CDR3 comprises 12 residues. With 4 bases clipped from V and 8 bases from J, the junction kept 4 bases outside the gene matches. Germline CDR1 reads SNHLY; CDR2 reads FYNNEI. This CDR3 is CASSAPTGGYTF. The CDR3 DNA reads as TGTGCCAGCAGTGCCCCGACAGGGGGCTACACCTTC.

This clone was observed a single time. The rearrangement links TRBV28 to TRBJ1-5; 10 bases are shared with TRBD1. The V gene's germline CDR1 is MDHEN and CDR2 SYDVKM. The V and J ends lost 6 bases and 1 base, in that order; junction bases with no gene match: 6. The CDR3 loop spans 16 amino acids. CDR3 sequence reads: CASSSTGGLSNQPQHF. The DNA for the CDR3 is TGTGCCAGCAGCTCGACAGGGGGCTTAAGCAATCAGCCCCAGCATTTT.

The rearrangement links TRBV7-8 to TRBJ2-2, with a weak D call TRBD1 (6 bases). V was trimmed by 6 bases and J by 5 bases, leaving 22 bases between them. The CDR3 runs to 17 residues. CDR1 and CDR2 from the germline V gene are SGHVS and FQNEAQ. DNA for the CDR3: TGTGCCAGCAGTCTTAGGACAGCAGATGTCTTTACCGGGGAGCTGTTTTTT. Its protein product is CASSLRTADVFTGELFF.

This chain connects TRBV2 to TRBJ2-7; D possibly corresponds to TRBD1 (6 bases). This CDR3 spans 15 amino acids. The germline CDR1 and CDR2 sequences are SNHLY and FYNNEI. Trimming removed 5 bases from V and 0 bases from J, with 14 bases in between. The CDR3 region is CASSQDSFYSYEQYF. CDR3 bases: TGTGCCAGCAGTCAGGACAGCTTCTACTCCTACGAGCAGTACTTC.

This clone was observed a handful of times. J is TRBJ1-4 and V is TRBV4-1; D gene unclear. Trimming took 0 bases from V and 8 from J, leaving 13 bases between them. CDR1 MGHRA and CDR2 YSYEKL come from the germline V gene. This CDR3 is 15 amino acids long. CDR3 sequence reads: CASSQEATRGEKLFF. CDR3 sequence (DNA): TGCGCCAGCAGCCAAGAGGCCACACGTGGCGAAAAACTGTTTTTT.

This clone is a singleton in its sample. The V gene is TRBV19, the J gene TRBJ2-7; TRBD2 is a possible D gene (5 bases). The CDR3 length is 14 residues. CDR1 and CDR2 from the germline V gene are LNHDA and SQIVND (reference sequence). V lost 6 bases and J 6 bases, leaving 18 bases between the germline ends. The DNA for the CDR3 is TGTGCCAGTAGGGGCCGTGAGGGTTTGGGCGAGCAGTACTTC. It codes for CASRGREGLGEQYF.

The gene calls are TRBV5-1 and TRBJ2-2; TRBD1 matches at 7 bases. CDR3 size: 12 residues. The junction had 4 bases not matched to a gene; V was cut back by 5 bases and J by 9 bases. In germline, CDR1 is SGHRS, CDR2 YFSETQ. The CDR3 coding sequence is TGCGCCAGCAGAGACAGGGACCGGGAGCTGTTTTTT. Translation gives CASRDRDRELFF.

The chain employs TRBV18 and TRBJ2-2; tentatively, D is TRBD1 (7 bases). There are 17 residues in the CDR3. The ends were cut back, 0 bases at V and 2 bases at J, with 13 bases in the middle. Germline loops: CDR1 KGHSH, CDR2 LQKENI. For the CDR3, the DNA is TGTGCCAGCTCACCACCGGCACAGGGGACTAACACCGGGGAGCTGTTTTTT. Amino acids: CASSPPAQGTNTGELFF.

J is TRBJ1-2 and V is TRBV27, with D unresolved. Per the germline V gene, CDR1 is MNHEY and CDR2 is SMNVEV (reference sequence). V lost 8 bases and J lost 4, with 8 bases in between. The CDR3 is 11 amino acids. The CDR3 sequence is CASSGGYGYTF. The CDR3, as DNA: TGTGCCAGCTCGGGTGGCTATGGCTACACCTTC.

V gene TRBV11-2 combines with J gene TRBJ2-7; possible D gene TRBD2, 6 bases. Per the germline V gene, CDR1 is SGHAT and CDR2 is FQNNGV. The V end lost 5 bases, the J end lost 3 bases, and 8 bases lay between the germline ends. This CDR3 region has 12 residues. DNA for the CDR3: TGTGCCAGCAGCAGGGGACTCTACGAGCAGTACTTC. Its translation: CASSRGLYEQYF.

The chain links TRBV5-1 to TRBJ1-3; D gene ambiguous. This CDR3 has 15 amino acids. V dropped 0 bases and J dropped 0 bases, with 7 bases sitting between them. Germline V gene data show CDR1 as SGHRS and CDR2 as YFSETQ. CDR3 residues: CASSLESSSGNTIYF. Here the CDR3 DNA reads TGCGCCAGCAGCTTGGAGTCCAGCTCTGGAAACACCATATATTTT.

This clone was detected once. The J gene is TRBJ2-5, the V gene TRBV7-2, with TRBD2 matching 10 bases. Germline CDR1 reads SGHTA; CDR2 reads FQGNSA. This CDR3 contains 15 residues. V shed 1 base, J shed 3 bases, and the junction held 2 bases outside the gene matches. The CDR3 loop is CASSLEGLAKETQYF. The CDR3 bases are TGTGCCAGCAGCTTAGAGGGACTAGCGAAAGAGACCCAGTACTTC.

In DNA, the CDR3 is TGTGCCAGCAGCGTAGATCAGGGGCTCCCAGAAGCTTTCTTT. Residues: CASSVDQGLPEAFF. This rearrangement joins TRBV9 to TRBJ1-1; the D gene is possibly TRBD1 (6 bases). This CDR3 region has 14 residues. Trimming removed 0 bases at V and 8 bases at J, with 14 bases between. In germline, CDR1 is SGDLS, CDR2 YYNGEE.

The V gene is TRBV15, the J gene TRBJ1-2; 7 bases fit TRBD1. The V gene end was trimmed by 0 bases and the J gene end by 6 bases; junction bases not matched to a gene: 7. Germline V CDR1 and CDR2: LNHNV, YYDKDF (reference sequence). This CDR3 region has 15 residues. The CDR3 DNA sequence: TGTGCCACCAGCAGAGATAAAAAAGGGGGCCATGGCTACACCTTC. Encoded protein: CATSRDKKGGHGYTF.